This T cell receptor (beta chain) was obtained from a study of shared T cell receptors in the human thymus (dated by TCRdb to 2020 to 2023). Some background on the complete study: The study investigated the way shared, self-reactive T-cell receptor alpha chains are produced in the human thymus.

From the cysteine up to the phenylalanine, the CDR3 has a length of 15 residues. The retained sequence is limited to the CDR3, 45 bases, with the frame set at the first base. Taken from the germline V gene (reference sequence), the CDR1 and CDR2 loops are MNHEY and SMNVEV. Ends trimmed: V by 5 bases, J by 8 bases; bases unmatched to a gene: 11. A note on this clone: Its specific antigen is unknown. No much larger clonotype is one base removed from it; base qualities were not supplied.

Library preparation employed the immunoSEQ multiplex PCR assay. Imported from immuneACCESS, the table was reduced by TCRdb to in-frame sequences with V and J called. These copies leave out some clones; in studies compared against another copy, an unresolved V gene accounts for under half, and the cause of the remainder is not known. Counted in this sample were approximately 490,000 clones; 75% to 85% of them appeared once. Jointly, the top ten make up more than 0.01% of the sample. These data were likewise used in another study, on human thymus T cells. From the second report: Donors were immunologically healthy infants undergoing open corrective cardiac surgery for congenital heart defects in Finland. The thymus tissue came from surgical resects taken out during corrective cardiac surgery. Biased V and J gene segment usage appeared to be present in both thymic and peripheral blood repertoires. The related research found that thymic TCR repertoires overlapped highly between unrelated individuals. The study described the TCR alpha and beta repertoires in under ten infant thymus samples and four matching peripheral blood samples. The infant donors were about 6 to 244 days old, and the cohort included five to seven males and a couple of females. Thymocytes were mechanically released from the tissue and were stored as pellets of roughly 9-33 million cells at -70 degrees C. A QIAsymphony instrument was used to extract genomic DNA from the frozen cell pellets. The immunoSEQ multiplex PCR assay was used to amplify the TCRB and TCRAD loci from a standardized quantity of quality-controlled genomic DNA. The V(D)J region was spanned by amplicons of a length sufficient to cover the CDR3 and to identify V and J genes. The commercial immunoSEQ service was used to sequence amplicons on an Illumina platform. Corrections for primer bias and sequencing errors followed previously described methods, while TCRAD and TCRB definitions were based on the IMGT database. Repertoires were analysed with immunoSEQ Analyzer 3.0 and VDJTools, covering basic statistics, V/J segment usage, diversity estimates, rarefaction and pairwise overlap. To estimate diversity, the Chao1, ChaoE, Efron-Thisted, Shannon and inverse Simpson indices were applied, and diversity was also estimated on datasets down-sampled to the smallest sample. Repertoire overlap was determined by strict matching of CDR3 nucleotide sequence, V gene and J gene, and Jaccard-based multidimensional scaling clustering was applied. Thymus samples yielded on average roughly 810,000 unique TCRB clonotypes, compared with 80,000 to 85,000 from blood samples.

What was sequenced was thymocytes. Here the chain combines TRBV27 and TRBJ2-1; 8 bases in the junction line up with TRBD1. The source of this sequence is a boy in the first two years of life with a congenital heart defect. Donor details come from another sample of the same person, matched by shared clones. The DNA sequence is as follows: TGTGCCAGCAGTGCCTCAGGGGGCGCAGGGGATGAGCAGTTCTTC. Its coded protein is CASSASGGAGDEQFF.